This paragraph reports one T cell receptor (beta chain). Trimming cost V 6 bases and J 1 base, with 6 bases left between them. CDR3 size: 11 residues. Germline assignment: CDR1 SQVTM and CDR2 ANQGSEA. This record comes from a study of technical replicates of blood from a few donors. The data were produced by immunoSEQ multiplex PCR, yet TCRdb's version contains in-frame clones alone and is incomplete. This sample has more than 75,000 clones; almost 97% occur once, and the top ten carry around 0.4%. The sample consisted of T cells isolated from PBMCs. The source is a human donor in good health. The rearrangement links TRBV29-1 to TRBJ1-2; tentative D call: TRBD1 (5 bases). The CDR3 nucleotides are TGCAGCGTGACAGATAACTATGGCTACACCTTC. Its protein is CSVTDNYGYTF. The variable domain in full, with the rest retrieved from reference TRBV29-1 and TRBJ1-2, is SAVISQKPSRDICQRGTSLTIQCQVDSQVTMMFWYRQQPGQSLTLIATANQGSEATYESGFVIDKFPISRPNLTFSTLTVSNMSPEDSSIYLCSVTDNYGYTFGSGTRLTVV.